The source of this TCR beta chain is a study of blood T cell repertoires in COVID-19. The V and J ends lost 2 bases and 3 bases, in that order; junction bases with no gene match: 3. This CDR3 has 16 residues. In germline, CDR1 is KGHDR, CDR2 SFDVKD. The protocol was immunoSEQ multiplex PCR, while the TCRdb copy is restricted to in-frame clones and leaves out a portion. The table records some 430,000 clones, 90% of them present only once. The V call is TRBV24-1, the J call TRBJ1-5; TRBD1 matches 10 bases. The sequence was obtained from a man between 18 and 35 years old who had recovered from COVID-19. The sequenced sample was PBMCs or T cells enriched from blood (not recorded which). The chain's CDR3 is CATSDSDRGFNQPQHF. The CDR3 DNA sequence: TGTGCCACCAGTGATTCGGACAGGGGGTTCAATCAGCCCCAGCATTTT.